This is a list of T cell receptor beta chains from one sample in a study of breast tumors, draining lymph nodes, adjacent tissues. From the multiplex PCR reads, TCRdb called clonotypes with MiXCR, one entry per CDR3 protein. The data show approximately 250,000 distinct CDR3 sequences, with 34% seen just once and about 3.9% held by the top ten. Specimen: axillary lymph node tissue. All receptors come from a female donor with breast cancer. Some clones in this sample may be carry-over from other donors' samples. Each CDR3 is given with its conserved first and last residue. The D gene is left open where the match is weak. Size tells how often a clone was seen (once, few, many) or the class of an expanded clone, and some rows leave it out.

V	size	J	D	CDR3	DNA
TRBV6-5	.	TRBJ1-1	.	CASSERRTVNTEAFF	TGTGCCAGCAGTGAACGAAGGACCGTGAACACTGAAGCTTTCTTT
TRBV2	many	TRBJ1-5	.	CASSVLGTQPQHF	TGTGCCAGCAGTGTTTTGGGGACTCAGCCCCAGCATTTT
TRBV5-1	few	TRBJ1-6	TRBD1	CASSIDRDRASPLHF	TGCGCCAGCAGCATAGACAGGGATAGAGCGTCACCCCTCCACTTT
TRBV11-3	many	TRBJ2-1	TRBD2	CASSLVAGGGEQFF	TGTGCCAGCAGCTTAGTCGCGGGAGGGGGTGAGCAGTTCTTC
TRBV18	few	TRBJ1-3	TRBD1	CASSLGRGNAGNTIYF	TGTGCCAGCTCTCTCGGCAGGGGGAATGCTGGAAACACCATATATTTT
TRBV7-2	many	TRBJ2-1	TRBD2	CASSAEAYSGGLPGSYNEQFF	TGTGCCAGCAGCGCCGAAGCCTATAGCGGGGGTCTGCCTGGCTCCTACAATGAGCAGTTCTTC
TRBV4-2	many	TRBJ1-3	.	CASSQDNGGPGNTIYF	TGTGCCAGCAGCCAAGATAACGGGGGGCCTGGAAACACCATATATTTT
TRBV7-9	many	TRBJ1-5	.	CASSGGAANQPQHF	TGTGCCAGCAGCGGGGGGGCCGCCAATCAGCCCCAGCATTTT
TRBV20-1	.	TRBJ2-1	TRBD2	CSATSGGYYNEQFF	TGCAGTGCAACTAGCGGGGGGTACTACAATGAGCAGTTCTTC
TRBV7-7	.	TRBJ2-5	.	CASSSINQGTETQYF	TGTGCTAGCAGCTCAATAAACCAGGGGACCGAGACCCAGTACTTC
TRBV30	.	TRBJ2-1	TRBD2	CAWRGGLALGEQFF	TGTGCCTGGAGGGGGGGACTAGCCCTAGGTGAGCAGTTCTTC
TRBV11-2	many	TRBJ2-5	.	CASRPIGPETQYF	TGTGCCAGCAGACCGATAGGGCCTGAGACCCAGTACTTC
TRBV2	once	TRBJ1-2	TRBD1	CASSEGTGGSTTYGYTF	TGTGCCAGCAGTGAAGGGACAGGGGGTTCTACCACCTATGGCTACACCTTC
TRBV29-1	many	TRBJ1-2	.	CSVDADGYTF	TGCAGCGTCGATGCGGATGGCTACACCTTC
TRBV10-3	many	TRBJ2-2	.	CAISESHFKNTGELFF	TGTGCCATCAGTGAGTCCCATTTCAAGAACACCGGGGAGCTGTTTTTT
TRBV20-1	many	TRBJ2-2	TRBD2	CSATTSGRTGELFF	TGCAGTGCTACGACTAGCGGGAGGACCGGGGAGCTGTTTTTT
TRBV5-1	.	TRBJ2-3	.	CASSSRSAGGTDTQYF	TGCGCCAGCAGCTCCCGGTCGGCAGGGGGCACAGATACGCAGTATTTT
TRBV7-9	many	TRBJ1-2	.	CASSSLSNLYGYTF	TGTGCCAGCAGCTCGTTGTCGAACCTCTATGGCTACACCTTC
TRBV19	many	TRBJ1-5	.	CASRLAGAVNQPQHF	TGTGCCAGTAGGCTGGCAGGGGCCGTCAATCAGCCCCAGCATTTT
TRBV15	.	TRBJ1-4	.	CATSRPTGMGEKLFF	TGTGCCACCAGCAGACCCACAGGGATGGGTGAAAAACTGTTTTTT